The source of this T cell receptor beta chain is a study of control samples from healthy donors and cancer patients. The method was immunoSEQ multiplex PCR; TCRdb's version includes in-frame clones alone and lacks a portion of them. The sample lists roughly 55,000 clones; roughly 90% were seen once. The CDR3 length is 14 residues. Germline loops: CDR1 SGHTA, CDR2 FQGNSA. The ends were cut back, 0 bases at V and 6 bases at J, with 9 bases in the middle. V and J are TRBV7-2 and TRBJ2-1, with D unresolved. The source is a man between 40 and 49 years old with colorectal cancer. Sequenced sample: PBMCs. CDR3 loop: CASSLAVASNEQFF. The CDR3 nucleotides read TGTGCCAGCAGCTTAGCGGTAGCAAGCAATGAGCAGTTCTTC.